This T cell receptor beta chain appears in the sequencing data of a study of a mutant IDH1 vaccine in newly diagnosed glioma. Study-level background: It was radiotherapy, temozolomide, or both that patients received previously, with most receiving both.

Study results and caveats: Seemingly, top peripheral T cell clonotype changes bore no relation to pseudoprogression.

To note about this clone: The antigen is not known.

The V end was cut by 1 base, the J end by 7 bases, with 14 bases between. Germline V gene lookup returns CDR1 LGHNA and CDR2 YSLEER. CDR3 length: 15 residues. Method: immunoSEQ multiplex PCR; TCRdb's copy keeps in-frame clones and lacks some. The sample records 50,000 to 65,000 clones, approximately 81% being singletons. Time point here: baseline, week 1 (first vaccination visit). Treatment denoted: pre-vaccination baseline after standard-of-care therapy. Patients carried new grade 3 or 4 IDH1-mutant astrocytomas lacking nuclear ATRX. The sample was PBMCs, taken from a glioma patient treated with radiotherapy, temozolomide or both. The chain couples TRBV4-3 to TRBJ2-4, with a possible D match to TRBD2 (5 bases). This clonotype originated in a man between 18 and 35 years old with glioma. In DNA form, the CDR3 reads TGCGCCAGCAGCCAAGGCCGCGGGCGGAGTAACATTCAGTACTTC. This sequence encodes CASSQGRGRSNIQYF.